A selection of T cell receptor beta chains follows, all from one sample in a study of T cells in Graves' hyperthyroidism and ophthalmopathy. MiXCR, run by TCRdb on the multiplex PCR reads, gives a single entry per CDR3 protein. Among roughly 400,000 distinct CDR3 sequences listed, about 14% were seen once. The sequencing sample was made of blood. All receptors derive from a man in his fifties with Graves' ophthalmopathy. Each CDR3 is given with its conserved first and last residue. The D gene is left open where the match is weak. Clone size appears in some rows only: once, few, many, or a class for an expanded clone.

TGTGCCAGCAGCCCCGGGACCTACATTCCGTACGAGCAGTACTTC,CASSPGTYIPYEQYF,TRBJ2-7,-,TRBV28,-
TGTGCCAGCAGGTCCGGGACTAGGTTAGTGGATGAGCAGTTCTTC,CASRSGTRLVDEQFF,TRBJ2-1,-,TRBV2,TRBD2
TGTGCCTGGAGTAAGGGGTTTTCGCAGGGCTACACCTTC,CAWSKGFSQGYTF,TRBJ1-2,many,TRBV30,-
TGCAGTGGGTCAGATTCCCCCTCGAGCTCTGGAAACACCATATATTTT,CSGSDSPSSSGNTIYF,TRBJ1-3,-,TRBV20-1,-
TGCGCCAGCAGCCAACTGCCAGGGCATGGCTACACCTTC,CASSQLPGHGYTF,TRBJ1-2,few,TRBV4-1,-
TGTGCCAGCAACAGACAGGGAGTTGATCAGCCCCAGCATTTT,CASNRQGVDQPQHF,TRBJ1-5,-,TRBV6-1,TRBD1
TGTGCCAGCAGCGACAGGGCCGCTAGCCCGAACACAGATACGCAGTATTTT,CASSDRAASPNTDTQYF,TRBJ2-3,few,TRBV11-2,TRBD1
TGCAGTGCTAGAGATCCCAGGGCTTTGCGGAACACTGAAGCTTTCTTT,CSARDPRALRNTEAFF,TRBJ1-1,few,TRBV20-1,-
TGTGCCAGCAGTCCCCATCTGGTCAAATCACCCCTCCACTTT,CASSPHLVKSPLHF,TRBJ1-6,-,TRBV28,-
TGCAGTGCTAGATCCGGGAGTGGGGCCTACGAGCAGTACTTC,CSARSGSGAYEQYF,TRBJ2-7,many,TRBV20-1,-
TGTGCCACCAGTGATAACAGGGGGAGAAACACCGGGGAGCTGTTTTTT,CATSDNRGRNTGELFF,TRBJ2-2,few,TRBV24-1,TRBD1
-,CAAVSGQGYVGYVCTF,TRBJ1-2,-,TRBV28,-
TGTGCCAGCAGTTACCCGACTAGCGGGAGCTACGAGCAGTACTTC,CASSYPTSGSYEQYF,TRBJ2-7,few,TRBV6-5,TRBD2
TGTGCCAGCATCGGGGCGGAAGAGACCCAGTACTTC,CASIGAEETQYF,TRBJ2-5,few,TRBV2,-
TGTGCCAGCAGCCAAGAAGGGGGCCAGAACACTGAAGCTTTCTTT,CASSQEGGQNTEAFF,TRBJ1-1,-,TRBV4-2,TRBD1
TGTGCCAGCAGTGTACTCGCGACTCAAGAGACCCAGTACTTC,CASSVLATQETQYF,TRBJ2-5,many,TRBV2,-
TGTGCCAGCAGCTCTAGCGGGGCGACGAGCTCCTACAATGAGCAGTTCTTC,CASSSSGATSSYNEQFF,TRBJ2-1,few,TRBV7-9,TRBD2
TGTGCCACCCCGAGGGGAAGAAGGGACACTGAAGCTTTCTTT,CATPRGRRDTEAFF,TRBJ1-1,many,TRBV2,-
TGTAAAGCAATAGGGGACAGGGGACAAGCTTTCTTT,CKAIGDRGQAFF,TRBJ1-1,many,TRBV28,TRBD1
TGTGCCAGCAGTGAATTCCGTCTGGGGTCGCCCTATGGCTACACCTTC,CASSEFRLGSPYGYTF,TRBJ1-2,-,TRBV25-1,-
TGCAGTCCGAGTAAGCGGGGGACAGATACGCAGTATTTT,CSPSKRGTDTQYF,TRBJ2-3,-,TRBV20-1,TRBD2
TGTGCCAGCAGTTACTCACGGGGCGCTGAAGCTTTCTTT,CASSYSRGAEAFF,TRBJ1-1,many,TRBV6-5,-
TGTGCCAGCGGCGGTCATGGGACAGGACTATTCTATGGCTACACCTTC,CASGGHGTGLFYGYTF,TRBJ1-2,-,TRBV6-1,TRBD1
TGTGCCAGCAGCAGGACGGGGTTGGGCGGAACGGGATACGAGCAGTACTTC,CASSRTGLGGTGYEQYF,TRBJ2-7,many,TRBV7-8,-
TGTGCCAGCAATAATATGGGGATCGGCGGGGAGCTGTTTTTT,CASNNMGIGGELFF,TRBJ2-2,-,TRBV2,-
TGTGCCAGCAGGGGACAGGGCATGAACACTGAAGCTTTCTTT,CASRGQGMNTEAFF,TRBJ1-1,many,TRBV6-1,TRBD1
TGTGCCAGCAAGTCGGTCACCGGGGAGCTGTTTTTT,CASKSVTGELFF,TRBJ2-2,many,TRBV2,-
TGTGCCAGCAGCCCCGGCTTTGGGGGATCCGAGACCCAGTACTTC,CASSPGFGGSETQYF,TRBJ2-5,few,TRBV7-3,-
TGTGCCAGCAGTTTTCTAGCGGAGAACACCGGGGAGCTGTTTTTT,CASSFLAENTGELFF,TRBJ2-2,many,TRBV28,TRBD2
TGTGCCAGCAGCGTAGGCGATGATACGCAGTATTTT,CASSVGDDTQYF,TRBJ2-3,-,TRBV9,-
TGCAGTGCTAGTGGGGGGGACAGGAATCAGCCCCAGCATTTT,CSASGGDRNQPQHF,TRBJ1-5,many,TRBV20-1,TRBD1
TGTGCCAGCAGTTTTCAGGGTCAGGGGCAGCCCCAGCATTTT,CASSFQGQGQPQHF,TRBJ1-5,once,TRBV27,-
TGTGCCACCAGGGAAGGCGGGACGGACACCGGGGAGCTGGTTTTT,CATREGGTDTGELVF,TRBJ2-2,-,TRBV24-1,-
TGCAGCGTGGGTACTAGCGGGAGGGCCGCCTACGAGCAGTACTTC,CSVGTSGRAAYEQYF,TRBJ2-7,few,TRBV29-1,TRBD2
TGTGCCAGCAGCCCCTCAGGGGGCGGGGGCGTCTACGAGCAGTACTTC,CASSPSGGGGVYEQYF,TRBJ2-7,many,TRBV7-9,-
TGTGCCAGCAGTTTAGACTATCCCTACGAGCAGTACTTC,CASSLDYPYEQYF,TRBJ2-7,many,TRBV27,-
TGTGCCAGCAGCCGCGTAGGAGGATACGAGCAGTACTTC,CASSRVGGYEQYF,TRBJ2-7,many,TRBV3-1,-
TGCGCCAGCAGCCAAGCCGACAGACTCTCCTACGAGCAGTACTTC,CASSQADRLSYEQYF,TRBJ2-7,few,TRBV4-1,-
TGTGCCAGCAGCCCCCGGAGGGCGGGCGGGGAGCTGTTTTTT,CASSPRRAGGELFF,TRBJ2-2,-,TRBV3-1,-
TGTGCCAGCAGTGAAGCGCCCATAGATACGCAGTATTTT,CASSEAPIDTQYF,TRBJ2-3,many,TRBV2,-
TGTGCCAGCAGTGCCCGACAGGGTGGATTCCAAGAGACCCAGTACTTC,CASSARQGGFQETQYF,TRBJ2-5,few,TRBV6-2/TRBV6-3,TRBD1
TGTGCCAGCAGCCTGGGACAGGGGGTGGGTCAGCCCCAGCATTTT,CASSLGQGVGQPQHF,TRBJ1-5,many,TRBV7-2,TRBD1
TGTGCCAGCAGCTTACAACAACATACTAGGACAGGGCGCTCTGGAAACACCATATATTTT,CASSLQQHTRTGRSGNTIYF,TRBJ1-3,many,TRBV11-2,TRBD1
TGTGCCAGCAGCTTGCGGGGAGAGACCCAGTACTTC,CASSLRGETQYF,TRBJ2-5,many,TRBV13,-
TGTGCCACCAGTGATCGGTTCGCTGGGGCCAACGTCCTGACTTTC,CATSDRFAGANVLTF,TRBJ2-6,many,TRBV24-1,-
TGTGCCAGCAGTTCTATTGGGGGGCGGGAGCCCAAAAACATTCAGTACTTC,CASSSIGGREPKNIQYF,TRBJ2-4,-,TRBV6-2/TRBV6-3,-
TGCAGCGTTGAAAGCGTCAGCGGGCGGACGAGCGAGCAGTTCTTC,CSVESVSGRTSEQFF,TRBJ2-1,few,TRBV29-1,-
TGCAGCGTTGAGGGACAGGGGCGACGGGACGAGCAGTACTTC,CSVEGQGRRDEQYF,TRBJ2-7,-,TRBV29-1,TRBD1
TGCAGTGCTAGGGGGACAGGGGGTGTCAACGAGCAGTTCTTC,CSARGTGGVNEQFF,TRBJ2-1,many,TRBV20-1,TRBD1
TGTGCCAGCATCAAAGATATCGGGGCCGGGGGCAATGAGCAGTTCTTC,CASIKDIGAGGNEQFF,TRBJ2-1,-,TRBV6-1,-
TGTGCCAGCTCACCAAGGCAGAACACTGAAGCTTTCTTT,CASSPRQNTEAFF,TRBJ1-1,many,TRBV14,-
TGCGCCAGCAGACCGGGCCAAAGGGAAAAACTGTTTTTT,CASRPGQREKLFF,TRBJ1-4,few,TRBV5-1,-
TGCAGTGCTAGAGAAGCGGGATTGTACACTGAAGCTTTCTTT,CSAREAGLYTEAFF,TRBJ1-1,once,TRBV20-1,-
TGTGCCAGCAGCTTCGCGGGAGGTGTCAATGAGCAGTTCTTC,CASSFAGGVNEQFF,TRBJ2-1,-,TRBV7-9,TRBD2